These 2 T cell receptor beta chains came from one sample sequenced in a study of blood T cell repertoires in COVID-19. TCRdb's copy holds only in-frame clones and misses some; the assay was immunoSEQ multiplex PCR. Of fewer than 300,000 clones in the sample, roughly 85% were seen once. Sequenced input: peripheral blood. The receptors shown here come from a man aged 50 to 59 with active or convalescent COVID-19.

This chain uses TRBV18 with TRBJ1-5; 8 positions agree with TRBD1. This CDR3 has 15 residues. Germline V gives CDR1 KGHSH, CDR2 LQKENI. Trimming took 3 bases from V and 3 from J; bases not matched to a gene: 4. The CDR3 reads CASSPGTGFNQPQHF. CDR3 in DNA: TGTGCCAGCTCACCGGGGACAGGCTTCAATCAGCCCCAGCATTTT.

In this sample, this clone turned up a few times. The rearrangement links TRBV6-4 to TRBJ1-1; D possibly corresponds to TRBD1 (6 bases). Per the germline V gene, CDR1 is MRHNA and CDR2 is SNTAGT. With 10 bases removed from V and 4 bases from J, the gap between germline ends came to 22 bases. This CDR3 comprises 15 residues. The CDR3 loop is CANGRDETRGTEAFF. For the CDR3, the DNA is TGTGCCAACGGTAGGGACGAAACCAGGGGCACTGAAGCTTTCTTT.